Each of the 24 T cell receptor beta chains below was sequenced from the same sample in a study of blood T cell repertoires in COVID-19 (TCRdb year 2020). Library construction relied on the immunoSEQ multiplex PCR assay. As stored in TCRdb, this immuneACCESS dataset retains in-frame rearrangements with V and J assigned. A fraction of the clones does not appear; measured against another copy, unresolved V genes explain less than half of the discrepancy, and the remainder lacks a known reason. The sample records hundreds of thousands of clones, roughly 89% of which are singletons. The ten largest clones add up to roughly 3.3% of the sample. The source material was peripheral blood. The receptors were sampled from a woman aged 18-30 years who had recovered from COVID-19.

This clone has more than one count but fewer than ten. The chain recombines TRBV7-2 with TRBJ1-5; 10 bases line up with TRBD1. The CDR3 length is 15 residues. V lost 4 bases and J lost 6; bases outside the gene matches: 6. From germline, CDR1 is SGHTA and CDR2 FQGNSA. The CDR3 DNA sequence: TGTGCCAGCAGCTCGACAGGGGGCGAGATTCAGCCCCAGCATTTT. Its protein is CASSSTGGEIQPQHF.

A single count supports this clone. The chain employs TRBV24-1 and TRBJ2-1; perhaps TRBD2 as D (5 bases). Germline CDR1 KGHDR, CDR2 SFDVKD. This CDR3 is 16 amino acids long. Trimming pared 9 bases from V and 1 base from J, leaving 18 bases between. Here the CDR3 reads CATSPGSSPSYNEQFF. CDR3 bases: TGTGCCACCTCCCCGGGGAGTTCGCCTTCCTACAATGAGCAGTTCTTC.

The rearrangement links TRBV12-3 or TRBV12-4 to TRBJ1-1; tentative D call: TRBD1 (5 bases). V shed 10 bases and J shed 6 bases, with 15 bases lying between them. The CDR3 contains 12 residues. Here the CDR3 DNA reads TGTGCCATCTCCCGGGGGTTCTCTGAAGCTTTCTTT. Translated, it gives CAISRGFSEAFF.

The V gene is TRBV3-1 (or the pseudogene TRBV3-2), the J gene TRBJ2-1, with 10 bases that match TRBD2. Per germline, CDR1 LGHDT and CDR2 YNNKEL (reference sequence). V shed 0 bases, J shed 5 bases, and the junction held 4 bases outside the gene matches. This CDR3 spans 16 amino acids. DNA for the CDR3: TGTGCCAGCAGCCAAGATGGCCTAGCGGGAGACAATGAGCAGTTCTTC. Encoded protein: CASSQDGLAGDNEQFF.

The V call is TRBV5-1, the J call TRBJ1-3; the D gene is possibly TRBD1 (6 bases). This CDR3 spans 15 amino acids. Germline lookup yields CDR1 SGHRS and CDR2 YFSETQ. V was trimmed by 4 bases and J by 4 bases, leaving 15 bases between them. CDR3 amino acids: CASSLGTPRGNTIYF. The CDR3 DNA follows: TGCGCCAGCAGCCTCGGGACACCAAGAGGAAACACCATATATTTT.

The chain is built from TRBV12-1 and TRBJ2-7; TRBD2 is the table's D call and was not checked against the DNA. TRBV12-1 is annotated as a pseudogene. The CDR3 loop spans 20 amino acids. For the CDR3, the DNA is TGTGCCAGCAGCTTTGTGCAAATTCCCGAGTCCCCCCAAGCGAACTACGAGCAGTACGTC. This codes for CASSFVQIPESPQANYEQYV.

The chain combines TRBV19 with TRBJ1-6, with unresolved D. From germline, CDR1 is LNHDA and CDR2 SQIVND (reference sequence). This CDR3 region has 15 residues. V lost 6 bases and J lost 5, with 14 bases in between. The CDR3 DNA is TGTGCCAGTAGACCGGACGGGGTCAATAATTCACCCCTCCACTTT. Translation: CASRPDGVNNSPLHF.

This clone was seen more than once but under ten times. V gene TRBV6-2 or TRBV6-3 combines with J gene TRBJ1-5; 8 positions agree with TRBD1. The V gene end was trimmed by 3 bases and the J gene end by 3 bases; junction bases not matched to a gene: 4. The CDR3 is 15 residues long. Germline lookup yields CDR1 MNHEY and CDR2 SVGEGT. The CDR3 DNA is TGTGCCAGCAGTTATGTCAGGGGGCTCAATCAGCCCCAGCATTTT. Amino acid sequence: CASSYVRGLNQPQHF.

This rearrangement joins TRBV7-2 to TRBJ2-3; 11 nucleotides line up with TRBD2. Trimming removed 5 bases from V and 7 bases from J; junction bases left unmatched: 8. The CDR3 has 15 residues. Germline assignment: CDR1 SGHTA and CDR2 FQGNSA. CDR3 residues: CASSQGLAATYTQYF. The CDR3 coding sequence is TGTGCCAGCAGCCAGGGACTAGCGGCGACTTATACGCAGTATTTT.

CDR3 bases: TGTGCCAGCTCACCTCGCTACGAGCAGTACGTC. The encoded protein is CASSPRYEQYV. The chain is built from TRBV18 and TRBJ2-7; unclear D gene. Deletions cut 3 bases from V and 3 bases from J, with 3 bases between. The CDR3 has 11 residues. Germline lookup yields CDR1 KGHSH and CDR2 LQKENI.

This clone was recorded a few times. The V call is TRBV30, the J call TRBJ1-6; TRBD1 matches 8 bases. CDR1 is GTSNPN, CDR2 SVGIG, per germline (reference sequence). CDR3 length: 14 amino acids. Losses at the gene ends were 2 bases for V and 7 bases for J; bases not matched to a gene: 4. The CDR3 sequence: CAWSKGQANSPLHF. DNA for the CDR3: TGTGCCTGGAGTAAGGGACAGGCAAATTCACCCCTCCACTTT.

CDR3 in DNA: TGTGCCACCCCTTGTCGATTTCCTAGCTCCTACGAGCAGTACGTC. Translating gives CATPCRFPSSYEQYV. The chain is built from TRBV10-3 and TRBJ2-7; no reliable D call. Trimming removed 10 bases at V and 0 bases at J, with 19 bases between. The CDR3 runs 15 residues. Germline V gene lookup returns CDR1 ENHRY and CDR2 SYGVKD.

V usage is TRBV4-1 and J usage is TRBJ2-1, with D perhaps matching TRBD2 (7 bases). Germline assignment: CDR1 MGHRA and CDR2 YSYEKL. The CDR3 runs 16 residues. The germline V and J ends were trimmed by 4 bases and 5 bases, with 18 bases remaining between them. In nucleotides, the CDR3 is TGCGCCAGCAGCCTCCTCGAGGGGGGGGACCACAATGAGCAGTTCTTC. This sequence encodes CASSLLEGGDHNEQFF.

V usage is TRBV6-2 or TRBV6-3 and J usage is TRBJ2-7, with D possibly being TRBD2 (5 bases). The CDR3 runs 14 residues. V was cut by 2 bases and J by 4 bases, with 12 bases left in between. Germline CDR1 reads MNHEY; CDR2 reads SVGEGT. This chain's CDR3 is CASSYRAPGYEQYV. The CDR3 nucleotides are TGTGCCAGCAGTTACCGGGCACCGGGATACGAGCAGTACGTC.

This sequence joins TRBV6-6 and TRBJ2-5; D is perhaps TRBD1 (5 bases). The CDR3 covers 15 residues. Trimming pared 2 bases from V and 5 bases from J, leaving 15 bases between. CDR1 MNHNY and CDR2 SVGAGI come from the germline V gene (reference sequence). The CDR3 protein is CASSYGATRRETQYF. The CDR3 DNA sequence: TGTGCCAGCAGTTACGGGGCCACTCGGCGGGAGACCCAGTACTTC.

Here the CDR3 reads CAWSVGGLAIYEQYV. Written as DNA, the CDR3 is TGTGCCTGGAGTGTCGGGGGACTAGCGATCTACGAGCAGTACGTC. V and J are TRBV30 and TRBJ2-7, with TRBD2 matching 10 bases. The CDR3 is made up of 15 amino acids. The V segment lost 0 bases and the J segment 3 bases; nucleotides outside the gene matches: 5. Germline CDR1 and CDR2: GTSNPN and SVGIG (reference sequence).

Here the CDR3 DNA reads TGTGCCACCAAGGTAAGTAGCGGGAGGTCTCGAGAGACCCAGTACTTC. It translates to CATKVSSGRSRETQYF. The chain joins TRBV24-1 to TRBJ2-5, with TRBD2 matching 10 bases. V dropped 8 bases and J dropped 4; count of bases not matched to a gene: 12. This CDR3 contains 16 residues. Germline V CDR1 and CDR2: KGHDR, SFDVKD.

The chain has TRBV7-6 and TRBJ2-3, with D possibly matching TRBD2 (5 bases). With 4 bases removed from V and 2 bases from J, the gap between germline ends came to 7 bases. The CDR3 sequence is 13 residues long. Germline V gene data show CDR1 as SGHVS and CDR2 as FNYEAQ. The CDR3 DNA reads TGTGCCAGCAGCTCGACTACCACAGATACGCAGTATTTT. It codes for CASSSTTTDTQYF.

CDR3 residues: CASSSSGGNSYNEQFF. As DNA, the CDR3 is TGTGCCAGCAGTTCTTCAGGGGGCAACTCCTACAATGAGCAGTTCTTC. The J gene is TRBJ2-1, the V gene TRBV25-1; 8 positions agree with TRBD1. The CDR3 contains 16 residues. Germline CDR1 is MGHDK and CDR2 is SYGVNS. Trimming removed 5 bases from V and 0 bases from J; junction bases left unmatched: 6.

V gene TRBV6-4 combines with J gene TRBJ1-2; D is possibly TRBD1 (5 bases). The CDR3 totals 14 residues. Germline V gene data show CDR1 as MRHNA and CDR2 as SNTAGT. Trimming pared 6 bases from V and 8 bases from J, leaving 19 bases between. The chain's CDR3 is CASSPTATYRGYTF. CDR3 coding DNA: TGTGCCAGCAGCCCGACAGCCACCTATCGAGGCTACACCTTC.

This chain connects TRBV7-9 to TRBJ1-2; 10 nucleotides align to TRBD1. Germline V gives CDR1 SEHNR, CDR2 FQNEAQ (reference sequence). This CDR3 has 15 amino acids. The J segment lost 3 bases and the V segment lost 1 base, leaving 2 bases of the junction unmatched. The CDR3 reads CASSLGTGGYYGYTF. CDR3 in DNA: TGTGCCAGCAGCTTAGGGACAGGGGGGTACTATGGCTACACCTTC.

The rearrangement joins TRBV27 to TRBJ2-3; 7 bases align to TRBD2. V gave up 3 bases and J gave up 0 bases; unmatched junction bases: 9. CDR1 is MNHEY and CDR2 is SMNVEV in the germline V gene (reference sequence). The CDR3 runs 17 residues. In nucleotides, the CDR3 is TGTGCCAGCAGTTTCCTCTCCGGGACTACTAGCACAGATACGCAGTATTTT. The encoded protein is CASSFLSGTTSTDTQYF.

The CDR3 DNA reads TGTGCCAGCAGCCCGGGGGGGAACTCCTACAATGAGCAGTTCTTC. Encoded protein: CASSPGGNSYNEQFF. The chain carries TRBV11-2 and TRBJ2-1; TRBD2 agrees at 8 bases. The trim removed 5 bases at V and 0 bases at J, leaving 3 bases unmatched. Germline V lookup: CDR1 SGHAT, CDR2 FQNNGV. CDR3 length: 15 residues.

The chain has TRBV6-2 or TRBV6-3 and TRBJ2-2, with 14 positions matching TRBD2. This CDR3 contains 17 residues. Germline values: CDR1 MNHEY, CDR2 SVGEGT. The V gene end was trimmed by 5 bases and the J gene end by 7 bases; junction bases not matched to a gene: 9. The CDR3 here is CASSNQPGLAGDGELFF. For the CDR3, the DNA is TGTGCCAGCAGTAACCAACCGGGACTAGCGGGAGACGGGGAGCTGTTTTTT.